Below, 8 T cell receptor beta chains from the same sample are listed, as sequenced in a study of Graves' ophthalmopathy and Graves' hyperthyroidism. RNA served as the template for amplifying TCR beta CDR3 regions. First-round RT-PCR with HTBI primers preceded a second-round multiplex PCR. TCRdb processed the multiplex PCR reads anew with MiXCR; each CDR3 protein has one entry. The sample lists 150,000 to 200,000 distinct CDR3 sequences, under 45% occurring once. Sequencing used peripheral blood. All receptors derive from a man under 40 with Graves' ophthalmopathy.

The chain has TRBV27 and TRBJ2-5, with TRBD1 as a possible D gene (6 bases). Trimming cost V 2 bases and J 5 bases, with 9 bases left between them. Germline-derived CDR1 and CDR2 are MNHEY and SMNVEV (reference sequence). The CDR3 contains 13 residues. CDR3 in amino acids: CASSLADRETQYF. The CDR3 DNA is TGTGCCAGCAGTTTAGCCGACAGGGAGACCCAGTACTTC.

This clonotype was observed at least ten times. J is TRBJ2-7 and V is TRBV7-2, with TRBD2 matching 7 bases. Trimming removed 0 bases from V and 4 bases from J; junction bases left unmatched: 9. This CDR3 spans 16 amino acids. Germline lookup yields CDR1 SGHTA and CDR2 FQGNSA. The CDR3 loop reads CASSLAAAGVVYEQYF. In nucleotides, the CDR3 is TGTGCCAGCAGCTTAGCTGCGGCGGGAGTAGTTTACGAGCAGTACTTC.

This clonotype occurred many times. At one end the junction does not follow the germline gene, possibly because of a read error. The chain combines TRBV7-2 with TRBJ2-5; TRBD2 agrees at 12 bases. Germline V gives CDR1 SGHTA, CDR2 FQGNSA. CDR3 length: 15 residues. The DNA for the CDR3 is TGTGCCGGCAGCTCTGGACTAGCGGGGAAGGAGACCCAGTACTTC. Translating it yields CAGSSGLAGKETQYF.

This clonotype was detected a few times. The chain is built from TRBV28 and TRBJ1-5; 12 nucleotides line up with TRBD1. Germline V CDR1 and CDR2: MDHEN, SYDVKM. This CDR3 is built from 16 residues. V was pared by 4 bases and J by 4 bases, with 5 bases of the junction left unmatched. In DNA form, the CDR3 reads TGTGCCAGCAGTTACGGGACAGGGGGCGGAAATCAGCCCCAGCATTTT. Protein: CASSYGTGGGNQPQHF.

This chain links TRBV6-5 with TRBJ1-2; D is possibly TRBD1 (5 bases). CDR1 MNHEY and CDR2 SVGAGI come from the germline V gene. V was trimmed by 0 bases and J by 3 bases, leaving 14 bases between them. There are 16 residues in the CDR3. For the CDR3, the DNA is TGTGCCAGCAGTTACTCCCAGGGTTTGGGTGACTATGGCTACACCTTC. Protein sequence: CASSYSQGLGDYGYTF.

The sample holds one count of this clonotype. The CDR3: CASSLPDLGHLSFTRTEAFF. CDR3 DNA: TGTGCCAGCAGTTTACCCGACCTGGGACACCTTAGTTTTACGAGGACTGAAGCTTTCTTT. The genes are TRBV12-3 or TRBV12-4 and TRBJ1-1, with D perhaps matching TRBD1 (6 bases). V shed 2 bases and J shed 5 bases, with 30 bases lying between them. This CDR3 is built from 20 residues.

This clonotype was seen ten or more times. The gene calls are TRBV27 and TRBJ2-4; 8 bases are a match to TRBD1. The length of the CDR3 is 16 residues. The V gene's germline CDR1 is MNHEY and CDR2 SMNVEV (reference sequence). The V segment lost 4 bases and the J segment 4 bases; nucleotides outside the gene matches: 9. CDR3 sequence: CASSSDRATSKNIQYF. The CDR3 DNA sequence: TGTGCCAGCAGTTCGGACAGGGCGACCTCAAAAAACATTCAGTACTTC.

This clonotype appeared many times. This chain links TRBV20-1 with TRBJ1-3, with D unresolved. CDR1 and CDR2 (germline): DFQATT, SNEGSKA (reference sequence). CDR3 length: 12 amino acids. Trimming pared 6 bases from V and 3 bases from J, leaving 9 bases between. The CDR3 bases are TGCAGTGCGCGGAGGAGTGGAAACACCATATATTTT. Its protein is CSARRSGNTIYF.